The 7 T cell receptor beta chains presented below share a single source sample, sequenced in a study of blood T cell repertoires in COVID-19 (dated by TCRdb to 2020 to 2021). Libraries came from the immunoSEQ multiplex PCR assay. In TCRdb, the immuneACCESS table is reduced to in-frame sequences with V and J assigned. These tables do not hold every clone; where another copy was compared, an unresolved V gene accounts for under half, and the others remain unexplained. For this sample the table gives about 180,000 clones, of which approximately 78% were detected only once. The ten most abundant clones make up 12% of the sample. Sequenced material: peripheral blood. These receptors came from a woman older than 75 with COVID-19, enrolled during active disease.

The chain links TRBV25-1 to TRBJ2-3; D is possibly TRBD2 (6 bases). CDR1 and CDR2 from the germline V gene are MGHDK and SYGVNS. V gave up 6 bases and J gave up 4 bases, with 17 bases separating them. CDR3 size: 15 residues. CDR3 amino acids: CASSLGGTWADTQYF. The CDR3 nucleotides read TGTGCCAGCAGCCTTGGAGGGACCTGGGCAGATACGCAGTATTTT.

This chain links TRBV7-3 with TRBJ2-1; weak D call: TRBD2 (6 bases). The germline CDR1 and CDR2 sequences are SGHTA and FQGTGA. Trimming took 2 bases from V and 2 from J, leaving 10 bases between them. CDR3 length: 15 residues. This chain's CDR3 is CASSLGGSPYNEQFF. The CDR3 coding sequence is TGTGCCAGCAGCTTAGGAGGGTCTCCCTACAATGAGCAGTTCTTC.

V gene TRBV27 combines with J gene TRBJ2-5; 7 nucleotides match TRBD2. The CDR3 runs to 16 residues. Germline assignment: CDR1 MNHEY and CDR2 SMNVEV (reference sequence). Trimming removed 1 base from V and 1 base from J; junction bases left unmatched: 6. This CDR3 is CASSLWGTGGQETQYF. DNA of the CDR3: TGTGCCAGCAGTTTATGGGGGACGGGGGGCCAAGAGACCCAGTACTTC.

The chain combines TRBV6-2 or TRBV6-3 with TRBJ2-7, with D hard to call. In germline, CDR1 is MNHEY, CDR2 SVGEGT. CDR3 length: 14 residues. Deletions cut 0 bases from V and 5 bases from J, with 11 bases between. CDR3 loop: CASSYSWAVDEQYF. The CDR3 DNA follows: TGTGCCAGCAGTTACTCGTGGGCTGTGGACGAGCAGTACTTC.

The DNA for the CDR3 is TGTGCCAGCAGCTTACCCACCCTGGCGGTTAGCGGCTACACCTTC. This sequence encodes CASSLPTLAVSGYTF. The rearrangement uses TRBV5-6 and TRBJ1-2; no clear D gene. In germline, CDR1 is SGHDT, CDR2 YYEEEE. Trimming left V 2 bases short and J 8 bases short, with 19 bases between. This CDR3 is 15 amino acids long.

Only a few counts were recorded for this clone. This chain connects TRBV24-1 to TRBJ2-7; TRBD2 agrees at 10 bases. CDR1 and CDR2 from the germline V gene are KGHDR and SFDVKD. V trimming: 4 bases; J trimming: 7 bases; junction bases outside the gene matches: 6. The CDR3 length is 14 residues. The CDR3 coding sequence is TGTGCCACCAGTGACCCAGCGGGGGGGTTTGAGCAGTACTTC. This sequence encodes CATSDPAGGFEQYF.

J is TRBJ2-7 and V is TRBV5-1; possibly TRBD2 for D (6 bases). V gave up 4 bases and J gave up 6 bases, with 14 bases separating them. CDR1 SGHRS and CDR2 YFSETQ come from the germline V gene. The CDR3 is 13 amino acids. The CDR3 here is CASSPRAGSEQYF. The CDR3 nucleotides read TGCGCCAGCAGCCCCCGTGCGGGGAGCGAGCAGTACTTC.